The 30 T cell receptor beta chains listed next were all sequenced from one sample in a study of control samples from healthy donors and cancer patients. Here immunoSEQ multiplex PCR was the method, and the copy in TCRdb shows in-frame clones only, minus some. This repertoire shows over 100,000 clones, 75% to 95% found once; its top ten account for 3.5% to 4.5%. The specimen sequenced was blood. The receptors come from a human donor in good health. The donor label of this sample is uncertain.

This chain connects TRBV28 to TRBJ2-7; D perhaps matches TRBD1 (6 bases). Trimming cost V 7 bases and J 3 bases, with 19 bases left between them. Germline V gives CDR1 MDHEN, CDR2 SYDVKM. CDR3 size: 15 residues. The CDR3 DNA sequence: TGTGCCAGCATCCCTGGGTCCGACAGGCTCTACGAGCAGTACTTC. Translated: CASIPGSDRLYEQYF.

The chain has TRBV9 and TRBJ1-1; D gene ambiguous. The V gene lost 3 bases and the J gene lost 8 bases, with 14 bases spanning the gap. The germline V gene has CDR1 SGDLS and CDR2 YYNGEE. The CDR3 contains 13 residues. CDR3 DNA: TGTGCCAGCAGCGCCCTCGAAGGTGGAGAAGCTTTCTTT. Its translation is CASSALEGGEAFF.

This rearrangement joins TRBV3-1 (or the pseudogene TRBV3-2) to TRBJ2-4, with TRBD2 identical over 9 bases. The germline CDR1 and CDR2 sequences are LGHDT and YNNKEL (reference sequence). V dropped 1 base and J dropped 4; count of bases not matched to a gene: 5. The CDR3 is made up of 16 amino acids. The CDR3 here is CASSQVSGGLKNIQYF. The CDR3 region has the DNA TGTGCCAGCAGCCAAGTGAGCGGGGGGTTAAAAAACATTCAGTACTTC.

The V and J genes are TRBV19 and TRBJ1-1; 7 positions agree with TRBD1. Losses at the gene ends were 5 bases for V and 3 bases for J; bases not matched to a gene: 0. From germline, CDR1 is LNHDA and CDR2 SQIVND (reference sequence). This CDR3 region has 12 residues. As DNA, the CDR3 is TGTGCCAGTAGTGACAGGGACACTGAAGCTTTCTTT. It specifies CASSDRDTEAFF.

DNA of the CDR3: TGTGCCTGGAGTGGGTGGGACACCGATCCCGAGACCCAGTACTTC. This translates into CAWSGWDTDPETQYF. The chain combines TRBV30 with TRBJ2-5, with D perhaps TRBD1 (6 bases). Germline CDR1 and CDR2: GTSNPN and SVGIG (reference sequence). V was trimmed by 1 base and J by 5 bases, leaving 17 bases between them. This CDR3 spans 15 amino acids.

The table lists this clone with a count of one. The V and J genes are TRBV7-3 and TRBJ1-2; 8 bases match TRBD1. The CDR3 is 15 amino acids. Trimming cost V 1 base and J 6 bases; bases outside gene matches: 7. Per the germline V gene, CDR1 is SGHTA and CDR2 is FQGTGA. The chain's CDR3 is CASSLIPGQGDGYTF. The CDR3 DNA reads TGTGCCAGCAGCTTAATCCCTGGACAGGGCGATGGCTACACCTTC.

As DNA, the CDR3 is TGTGCCAGCAGCCGGACTAGCGGGGGGTGGGAGCAGTTCTTC. Protein: CASSRTSGGWEQFF. V gene TRBV3-1 (or the pseudogene TRBV3-2) combines with J gene TRBJ2-1, with 14 bases aligning to TRBD2. Germline trimming cut 4 bases from V and 10 bases from J; bases unmatched to any gene: 3. Germline CDR1 and CDR2: LGHDT and YNNKEL (reference sequence). There are 14 residues in the CDR3.

The rearrangement uses TRBV3-1 (or the pseudogene TRBV3-2) and TRBJ1-2, with D uncertain. CDR1 LGHDT and CDR2 YNNKEL come from the germline V gene (reference sequence). CDR3 length equals 15 residues. V was trimmed by 1 base and J by 3 bases, leaving 12 bases between them. The CDR3 here is CASSQGAASDYGYTF. In DNA, the CDR3 is TGTGCCAGCAGCCAAGGGGCAGCCTCAGACTATGGCTACACCTTC.

The V gene is TRBV19, the J gene TRBJ1-3, with 8 bases aligning to TRBD1. V lost 8 bases to trimming and J lost 1 base; unmatched junction nucleotides: 10. The CDR3 has 16 amino acids. Germline V gives CDR1 LNHDA, CDR2 SQIVND (reference sequence). Written as DNA, the CDR3 is TGTGCCAGTGGCCTCGGGACAGGCGATTCTGGAAACACCATATATTTT. Residues: CASGLGTGDSGNTIYF. The full variable domain, completed using reference TRBV19 and TRBJ1-3, is DGGITQSPKYLFRKEGQNVTLSCEQNLNHDAMYWYRQDPGQGLRLIYYSQIVNDFQKGDIAEGYSVSREKKESFPLTVTSAQKNPTAFYLCASGLGTGDSGNTIYFGEGSWLTVV.

J is TRBJ1-2 and V is TRBV18; the D is unclear. The V end was cut by 6 bases, the J end by 8 bases, with 19 bases between. Germline V lookup: CDR1 KGHSH, CDR2 LQKENI. The CDR3 runs 14 residues. The CDR3 is CASSGQGWSRGYTF. For the CDR3, the DNA is TGTGCCAGCTCTGGCCAAGGATGGAGCCGCGGCTACACCTTC.

The chain has TRBV6-5 and TRBJ1-2; weak D call: TRBD1 (5 bases). The CDR3 runs to 14 residues. Between the trimmed V and J ends, which lost 7 bases and 3 bases, there was a span of 15 bases. The germline V gene encodes CDR1 MNHEY and CDR2 SVGAGI. The CDR3 loop reads CASTPQGVDYGYTF. CDR3 DNA: TGTGCCAGCACCCCCCAGGGTGTAGACTATGGCTACACCTTC.

This clone was detected only a few times. The chain carries TRBV18 and TRBJ2-7; the match to TRBD1 covers 9 bases. V was clipped by 2 bases and J by 12 bases; unmatched bases: 5. This CDR3 region has 12 residues. Per the germline V gene, CDR1 is KGHSH and CDR2 is LQKENI. Here the CDR3 reads CASSPGQGLGYF. The CDR3 nucleotides read TGTGCCAGCTCACCAGGACAGGGGTTGGGGTACTTC.

The V gene is TRBV19, the J gene TRBJ1-1, with 9 bases identical to TRBD1. CDR3 size: 16 residues. The trim removed 5 bases at V and 1 base at J, leaving 8 bases unmatched. Germline loops: CDR1 LNHDA, CDR2 SQIVND (reference sequence). CDR3 bases: TGTGCCAGTAGTGCCTGGGACAGGGTGAGGAACACTGAAGCTTTCTTT. Translation gives CASSAWDRVRNTEAFF.

The V and J genes are TRBV9 and TRBJ2-2, with 8 positions matching TRBD1. The CDR3 is 13 residues long. V was pared by 5 bases and J by 3 bases, with 0 bases of the junction left unmatched. CDR1 SGDLS and CDR2 YYNGEE come from the germline V gene. DNA for the CDR3: TGTGCCAGCAGACAGGGGGACACCGGGGAGCTGTTTTTT. Translating it yields CASRQGDTGELFF.

V usage is TRBV19 and J usage is TRBJ2-1; TRBD1 matches at 10 bases. Trimming cost V 6 bases and J 6 bases; bases outside gene matches: 2. The CDR3 spans 13 residues. CDR1 is LNHDA and CDR2 is SQIVND in the germline V gene (reference sequence). CDR3 in DNA: TGTGCCAGTAGGCGGACAGGGGGCAATGAGCAGTTCTTC. This codes for CASRRTGGNEQFF. Full variable domain (outside the CDR3, taken from reference TRBV19 and TRBJ2-1): DGGITQSPKYLFRKEGQNVTLSCEQNLNHDAMYWYRQDPGQGLRLIYYSQIVNDFQKGDIAEGYSVSREKKESFPLTVTSAQKNPTAFYLCASRRTGGNEQFFGPGTRLTVL.

The gene calls are TRBV5-1 and TRBJ2-2; 8 nucleotides align to TRBD1. The CDR3 extends over 16 amino acids. Per germline, CDR1 SGHRS and CDR2 YFSETQ. V lost 1 base and J lost 5; bases outside the gene matches: 7. The CDR3 loop reads CASSLLLTGETGELFF. As DNA, the CDR3 is TGCGCCAGCAGCTTGCTCCTGACAGGGGAAACCGGGGAGCTGTTTTTT.

The chain couples TRBV19 to TRBJ1-1, with D perhaps matching TRBD1 (5 bases). The CDR3 spans 14 residues. Trimming cost V 1 base and J 4 bases, with 10 bases left between them. CDR1 and CDR2 (germline): LNHDA, SQIVND (reference sequence). The CDR3 protein is CASSIAAGGTEAFF. DNA of the CDR3: TGTGCCAGTAGTATAGCCGCGGGGGGCACTGAAGCTTTCTTT.

The chain has TRBV5-1 and TRBJ1-4; TRBD1 might be the D (6 bases). CDR1 and CDR2 from the germline V gene are SGHRS and YFSETQ. This CDR3 comprises 14 residues. Trimming removed 4 bases at V and 5 bases at J, with 12 bases between. The CDR3 region is CASSPSGTNEKLFF. CDR3 nucleotides: TGCGCCAGCAGCCCATCCGGGACAAATGAAAAACTGTTTTTT.

The genes are TRBV5-4 and TRBJ2-5; D possibly corresponds to TRBD2 (6 bases). Germline values: CDR1 SGHNT, CDR2 YYREEE (reference sequence). The CDR3 spans 14 residues. With 0 bases removed from V and 1 base from J, the gap between germline ends came to 7 bases. In DNA, the CDR3 is TGTGCCAGCAGCTTGGCGACTAGCCAAGAGACCCAGTACTTC. It yields the protein CASSLATSQETQYF.

This chain uses TRBV5-4 with TRBJ1-4; 9 positions agree with TRBD1. The CDR3 is made up of 15 amino acids. Trimming at V came to 3 bases and at J to 7 bases, leaving 7 bases not matched to a gene. In germline, CDR1 is SGHNT, CDR2 YYREEE (reference sequence). The CDR3 sequence: CASSSFTGGVEKLFF. The DNA for the CDR3 is TGTGCCAGCAGCTCCTTTACAGGGGGCGTTGAAAAACTGTTTTTT.

This sequence joins TRBV7-9 and TRBJ1-1; 9 bases map to TRBD1. The CDR3 sequence is 17 residues long. Germline trimming cut 5 bases from V and 1 base from J; bases unmatched to any gene: 11. The germline gives CDR1 SEHNR, CDR2 FQNEAQ (reference sequence). The CDR3 protein is CASSPGGGQGSNTEAFF. Written as DNA, the CDR3 is TGTGCCAGCAGCCCAGGGGGGGGACAGGGCTCGAACACTGAAGCTTTCTTT.

The chain uses TRBV28 and TRBJ1-4; tentative D call: TRBD1 (5 bases). The CDR3 spans 14 residues. The V gene lost 7 bases and the J gene lost 8 bases, with 17 bases spanning the gap. The germline V gene encodes CDR1 MDHEN and CDR2 SYDVKM. This CDR3 reads CASIPDLRGEKLFF. CDR3 in DNA: TGTGCCAGCATCCCCGACTTAAGGGGAGAAAAACTGTTTTTT.

This sequence joins TRBV10-3 and TRBJ1-6; D is unclear. The germline V gene encodes CDR1 ENHRY and CDR2 SYGVKD. The CDR3 contains 11 residues. V was trimmed by 3 bases and J by 6 bases, leaving 0 bases between them. CDR3 DNA: TGTGCCATCAGTGATAATTCACCCCTCCACTTT. Translation: CAISDNSPLHF.

The rearrangement uses TRBV5-1 and TRBJ2-3; D is possibly TRBD1 (5 bases). This CDR3 has 16 amino acids. Trimming stripped 4 bases from V and 0 bases from J, with 15 bases between. Looked up from germline, CDR1 is SGHRS and CDR2 is YFSETQ. The CDR3 DNA follows: TGCGCCAGCAGCCCAACCCAGGGCACTAGCACAGATACGCAGTATTTT. Its protein product is CASSPTQGTSTDTQYF.

The chain recombines TRBV2 with TRBJ1-3, with D tentatively TRBD1 (5 bases). CDR1 is SNHLY, CDR2 FYNNEI, per germline. Between the trimmed V and J ends, which lost 3 bases and 5 bases, there was a span of 11 bases. There are 14 residues in the CDR3. The CDR3 nucleotides are TGTGCCAGCAGTGAGGAGGGGCAGAGAAACACCATATATTTT. It is translated as CASSEEGQRNTIYF.

This chain connects TRBV19 to TRBJ1-3, with a tentative D call TRBD1 (6 bases). Germline V lookup: CDR1 LNHDA, CDR2 SQIVND (reference sequence). The CDR3 runs 15 residues. The germline V and J ends were trimmed by 7 bases and 4 bases, with 17 bases remaining between them. The CDR3 sequence is CASNPRGSDGNTIYF. The DNA of the CDR3 is TGTGCCAGTAACCCTAGGGGGTCAGACGGAAACACCATATATTTT.

The chain recombines TRBV3-1 (or the pseudogene TRBV3-2) with TRBJ2-5; D is possibly TRBD1 (6 bases). This CDR3 comprises 14 residues. Trimming stripped 4 bases from V and 2 bases from J, with 11 bases between. CDR1 and CDR2 (germline): LGHDT, YNNKEL (reference sequence). CDR3 DNA: TGTGCCAGCAGCCCCACAGGGTATCAAGAGACCCAGTACTTC. As protein: CASSPTGYQETQYF.

The chain carries TRBV7-2 and TRBJ2-2; TRBD2 agrees at 8 bases. The CDR3 is 13 residues long. V lost 5 bases and J lost 8; bases outside the gene matches: 4. In germline, CDR1 is SGHTA, CDR2 FQGNSA. In DNA, the CDR3 is TGTGCCAGCAGCCTTAGCGGGGTTGGGGAGCTGTTTTTT. Its translation is CASSLSGVGELFF.

This clone was counted many times. CDR3 in DNA: TGTGCCAGTAGTATATCTTTAGGGGACAGGGGCGGGGAGCCCCAGCATTTT. Protein: CASSISLGDRGGEPQHF. The V gene is TRBV19, the J gene TRBJ1-5; 10 bases match TRBD1. V was pared by 2 bases and J by 8 bases, with 12 bases of the junction left unmatched. CDR3 length: 17 residues. Germline V CDR1 and CDR2: LNHDA, SQIVND (reference sequence). Supplemented by reference TRBV19 and TRBJ1-5, the full variable domain reads DGGITQSPKYLFRKEGQNVTLSCEQNLNHDAMYWYRQDPGQGLRLIYYSQIVNDFQKGDIAEGYSVSREKKESFPLTVTSAQKNPTAFYLCASSISLGDRGGEPQHFGDGTRLSIL.

V and J are TRBV12-5 and TRBJ2-2; 8 nucleotides agree with TRBD2. Germline values: CDR1 LGHNT, CDR2 FRNRAP. Germline trimming cut 0 bases from V and 5 bases from J; bases unmatched to any gene: 5. This CDR3 region has 16 residues. The CDR3 reads CASGLVAGASTGELFF. CDR3 nucleotide sequence: TGTGCTAGTGGTTTGGTAGCGGGGGCCTCGACCGGGGAGCTGTTTTTT. The variable domain in full, with the rest retrieved from reference TRBV12-5 and TRBJ2-2, is DARVTQTPRHKVTEMGQEVTMRCQPILGHNTVFWYRQTMMQGLELLAYFRNRAPLDDSGMPKDRFSAEMPDATLATLKIQPSEPRDSAVYFCASGLVAGASTGELFFGEGSRLTVL.